This T cell receptor beta chain was captured in a study of cytomegalovirus exposure and HLA in healthy donors. Worth noting for this clone: Its antigen is currently unknown.

Sequencing was performed with immunoSEQ multiplex PCR; in TCRdb, only in-frame clones are kept and a portion is missing. The sample records about 98,000 clones, 87% being singletons. Study-level findings and limits: Accounts indicate the classifier identified cytomegalovirus status with strong specificity and sensitivity.

The V and J ends lost 8 bases and 5 bases, in that order; junction bases with no gene match: 14. Germline V gives CDR1 MNHNS, CDR2 SASEGT. The CDR3 is 15 residues long. V gene TRBV6-1 combines with J gene TRBJ2-5; 7 bases line up with TRBD2. Sequences were obtained from PBMCs. The TCR comes from a woman in her 30s in good health and CMV-seronegative. CDR3 region: CASAGLGAAKETQYF. In DNA form, the CDR3 reads TGTGCCAGCGCCGGACTAGGAGCCGCAAAGGAGACCCAGTACTTC.